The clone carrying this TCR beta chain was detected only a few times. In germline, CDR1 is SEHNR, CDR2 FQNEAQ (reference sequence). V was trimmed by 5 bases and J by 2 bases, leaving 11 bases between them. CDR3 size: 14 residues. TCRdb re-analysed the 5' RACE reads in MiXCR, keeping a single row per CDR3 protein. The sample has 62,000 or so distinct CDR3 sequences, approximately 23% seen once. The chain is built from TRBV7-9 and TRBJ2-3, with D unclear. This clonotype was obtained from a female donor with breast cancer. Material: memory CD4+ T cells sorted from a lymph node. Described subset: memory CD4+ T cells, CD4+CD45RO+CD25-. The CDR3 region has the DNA TGTGCCAGCAGCCCTAAACTGACCACAGATACGCAGTATTTT. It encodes CASSPKLTTDTQYF.